This T cell receptor (beta chain) emerged from a study of blood T cell repertoires in COVID-19. Study as a whole: Researchers got acute and convalescent COVID-19 samples from the United States, Italy and Spain.

In the original analysis: Amplification of reference gene primers was used by the study to estimate nucleated cell counts. The protocol was immunoSEQ multiplex PCR, while the TCRdb copy is restricted to in-frame clones and leaves out a portion. V and J calls and clone size are those listed in that table; D and trimming were worked out from the DNA. This table holds tens of thousands of clones, 88% found once. This clone was seen only a few times. The ends were cut back, 7 bases at V and 7 bases at J, with 20 bases in the middle. The germline V gene has CDR1 LNHDA and CDR2 SQIVND (reference sequence). This CDR3 region has 15 residues.

The J gene is TRBJ1-5, the V gene TRBV19; D perhaps matches TRBD1 (5 bases). This receptor was identified in an older man in a cohort sampled during active COVID-19. Sequenced: peripheral blood. CDR3 loop: CASKVSARAPQPQHF. The DNA of the CDR3 is TGTGCCAGTAAAGTTTCTGCCAGGGCTCCCCAGCCCCAGCATTTT.